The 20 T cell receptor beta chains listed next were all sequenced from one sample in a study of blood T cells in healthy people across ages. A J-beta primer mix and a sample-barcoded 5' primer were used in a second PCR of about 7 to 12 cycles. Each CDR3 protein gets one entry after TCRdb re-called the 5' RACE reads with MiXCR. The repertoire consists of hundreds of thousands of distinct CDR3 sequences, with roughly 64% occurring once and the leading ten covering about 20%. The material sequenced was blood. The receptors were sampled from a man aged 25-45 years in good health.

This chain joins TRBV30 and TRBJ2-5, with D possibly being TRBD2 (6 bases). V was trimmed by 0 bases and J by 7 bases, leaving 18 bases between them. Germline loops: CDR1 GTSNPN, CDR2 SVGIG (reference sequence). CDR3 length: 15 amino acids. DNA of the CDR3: TGTGCCTGGAGTGTAAACGGGGGAGTGCAGGCGACCCAGTACTTC. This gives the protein CAWSVNGGVQATQYF.

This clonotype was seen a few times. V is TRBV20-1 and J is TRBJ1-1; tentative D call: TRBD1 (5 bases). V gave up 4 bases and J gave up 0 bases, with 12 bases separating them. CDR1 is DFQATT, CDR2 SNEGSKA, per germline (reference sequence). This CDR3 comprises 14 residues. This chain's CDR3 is CSATSGTVNTEAFF. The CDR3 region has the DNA TGCAGTGCTACCTCCGGGACGGTGAACACTGAAGCTTTCTTT.

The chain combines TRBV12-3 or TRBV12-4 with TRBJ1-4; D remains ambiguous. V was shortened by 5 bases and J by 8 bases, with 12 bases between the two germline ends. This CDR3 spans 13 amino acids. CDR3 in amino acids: CASSVLRGEKLFF. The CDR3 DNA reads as TGTGCCAGCAGTGTATTGCGAGGCGAAAAACTGTTTTTT.

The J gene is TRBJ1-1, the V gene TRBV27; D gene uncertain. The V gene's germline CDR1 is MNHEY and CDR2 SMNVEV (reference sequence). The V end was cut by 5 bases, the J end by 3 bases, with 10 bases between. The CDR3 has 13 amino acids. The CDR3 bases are TGTGCCAGCAGTGCTCAAATGGACACTGAAGCTTTCTTT. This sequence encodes CASSAQMDTEAFF.

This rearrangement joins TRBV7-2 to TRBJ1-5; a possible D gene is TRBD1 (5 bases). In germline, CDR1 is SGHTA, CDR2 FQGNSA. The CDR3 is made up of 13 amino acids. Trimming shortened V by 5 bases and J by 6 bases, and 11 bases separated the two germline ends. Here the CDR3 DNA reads TGTGCCAGCAGCGAGGGGCTCCGTCAGCCCCAGCATTTT. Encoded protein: CASSEGLRQPQHF.

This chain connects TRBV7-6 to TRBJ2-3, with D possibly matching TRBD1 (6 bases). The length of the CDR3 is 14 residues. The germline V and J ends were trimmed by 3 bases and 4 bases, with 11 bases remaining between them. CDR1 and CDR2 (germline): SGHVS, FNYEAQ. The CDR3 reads CASSFQGPADTQYF. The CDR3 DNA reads TGTGCCAGCAGCTTCCAGGGGCCTGCAGATACGCAGTATTTT.

The chain's CDR3 is CASSQGLAAETQYF. CDR3 nucleotide sequence: TGCGCCAGCAGCCAAGGACTAGCGGCAGAGACCCAGTACTTC. V gene TRBV5-1 combines with J gene TRBJ2-5; TRBD2 matches 10 bases. Per the germline V gene, CDR1 is SGHRS and CDR2 is YFSETQ. The CDR3 is 14 residues long. The V segment lost 4 bases and the J segment 4 bases; nucleotides outside the gene matches: 4.

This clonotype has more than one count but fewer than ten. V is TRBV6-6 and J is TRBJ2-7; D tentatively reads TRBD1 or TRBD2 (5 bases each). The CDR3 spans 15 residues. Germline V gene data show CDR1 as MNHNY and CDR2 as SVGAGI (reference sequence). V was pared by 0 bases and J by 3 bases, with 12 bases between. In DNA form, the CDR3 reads TGTGCCAGCAGTTACTCAGGTGGGGGATACTACGAGCAGTACTTC. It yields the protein CASSYSGGGYYEQYF.

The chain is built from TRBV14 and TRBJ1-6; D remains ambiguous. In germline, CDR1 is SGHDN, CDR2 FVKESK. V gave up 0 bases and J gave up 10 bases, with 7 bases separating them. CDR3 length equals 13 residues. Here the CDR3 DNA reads TGTGCCAGCAGCCAAGAAAGACGATCACCCCTCCACTTT. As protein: CASSQERRSPLHF.

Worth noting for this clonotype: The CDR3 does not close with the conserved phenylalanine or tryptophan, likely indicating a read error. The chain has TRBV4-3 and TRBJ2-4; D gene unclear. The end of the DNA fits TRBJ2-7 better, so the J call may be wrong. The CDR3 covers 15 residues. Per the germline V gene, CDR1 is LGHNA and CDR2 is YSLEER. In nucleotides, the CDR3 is TGCGCCAGCAGCCAAGAGCCCGACACACGATACGAGCAGTACTAC. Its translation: CASSQEPDTRYEQYY.

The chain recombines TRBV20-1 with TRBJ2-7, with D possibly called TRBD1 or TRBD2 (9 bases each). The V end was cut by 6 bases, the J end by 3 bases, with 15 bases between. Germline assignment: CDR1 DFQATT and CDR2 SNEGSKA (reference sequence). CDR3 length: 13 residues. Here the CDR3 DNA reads TGCAGTGCAGCGGGGGGACAGGGCTACGAGCAGTACTTC. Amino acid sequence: CSAAGGQGYEQYF.

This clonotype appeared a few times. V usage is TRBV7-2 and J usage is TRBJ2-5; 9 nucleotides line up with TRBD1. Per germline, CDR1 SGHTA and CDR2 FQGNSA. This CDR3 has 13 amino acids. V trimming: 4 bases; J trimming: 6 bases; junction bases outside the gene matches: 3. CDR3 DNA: TGTGCCAGCAGCTCGGGACAGGGAAAGACCCAGTACTTC. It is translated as CASSSGQGKTQYF.

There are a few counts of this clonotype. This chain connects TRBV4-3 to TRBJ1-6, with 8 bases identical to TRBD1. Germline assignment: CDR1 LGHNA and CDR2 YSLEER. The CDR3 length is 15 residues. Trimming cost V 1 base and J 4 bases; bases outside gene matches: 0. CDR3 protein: CASSQGQGYNSPLHF. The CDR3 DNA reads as TGCGCCAGCAGCCAAGGACAGGGGTATAATTCACCCCTCCACTTT.

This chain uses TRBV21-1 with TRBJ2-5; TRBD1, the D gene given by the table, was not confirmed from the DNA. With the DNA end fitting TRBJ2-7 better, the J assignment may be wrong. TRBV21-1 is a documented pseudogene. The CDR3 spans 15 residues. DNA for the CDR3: TGTGCCAGCAGCAAAAAAATTAGGGGGACGCGCGAGCAGTACTTC. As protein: CASSKKIRGTREQYF.

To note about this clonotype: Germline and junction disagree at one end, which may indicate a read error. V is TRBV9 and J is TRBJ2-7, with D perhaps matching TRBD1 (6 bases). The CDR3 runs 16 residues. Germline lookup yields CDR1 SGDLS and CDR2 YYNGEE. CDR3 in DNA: TGTGCCAGCAGCGTCCCTGACAGGCCTTATAACTACGTGCAGTACTTC. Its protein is CASSVPDRPYNYVQYF. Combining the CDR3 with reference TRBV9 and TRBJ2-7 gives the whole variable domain DSGVTQTPKHLITATGQRVTLRCSPRSGDLSVYWYQQSLDQGLQFLIQYYNGEERAKGNILERFSAQQFPDLHSELNLSSLELGDSALYFCASSVPDRPYNYVQYFGPGTRLTVT.

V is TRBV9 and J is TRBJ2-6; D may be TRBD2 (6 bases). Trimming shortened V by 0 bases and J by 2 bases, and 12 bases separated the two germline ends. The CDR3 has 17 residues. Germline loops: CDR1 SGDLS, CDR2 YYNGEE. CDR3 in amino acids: CASSVAFGSPGANVLTF. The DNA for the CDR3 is TGTGCCAGCAGCGTAGCTTTCGGGAGTCCTGGGGCCAACGTCCTGACTTTC.

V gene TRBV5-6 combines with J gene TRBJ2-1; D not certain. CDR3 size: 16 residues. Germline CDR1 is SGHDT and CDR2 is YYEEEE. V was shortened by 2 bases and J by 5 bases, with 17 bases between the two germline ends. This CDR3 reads CASSFGDLIENNEQFF. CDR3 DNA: TGTGCCAGCAGCTTTGGTGATTTAATTGAGAACAATGAGCAGTTCTTC.

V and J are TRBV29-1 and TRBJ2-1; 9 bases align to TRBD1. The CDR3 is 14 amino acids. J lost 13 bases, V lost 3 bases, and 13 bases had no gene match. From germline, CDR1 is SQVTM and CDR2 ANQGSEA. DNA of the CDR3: TGCAGCGTTGAGGGACAGGGACGTAAGGAGACCCAGTTCTTC. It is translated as CSVEGQGRKETQFF.

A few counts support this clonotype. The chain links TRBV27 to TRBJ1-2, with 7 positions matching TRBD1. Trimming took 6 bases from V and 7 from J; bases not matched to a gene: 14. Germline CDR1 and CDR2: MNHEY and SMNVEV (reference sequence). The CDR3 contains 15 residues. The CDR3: CASRTPTGNEAGYTF. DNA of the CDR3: TGTGCCAGCAGGACCCCGACAGGGAATGAGGCTGGCTACACCTTC.

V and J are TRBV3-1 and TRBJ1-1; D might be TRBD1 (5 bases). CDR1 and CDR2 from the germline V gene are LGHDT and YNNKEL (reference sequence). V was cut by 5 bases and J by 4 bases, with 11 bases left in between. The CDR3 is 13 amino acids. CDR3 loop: CASSSRRGTEAFF. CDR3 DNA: TGTGCCAGCAGCTCTCGGAGGGGCACTGAAGCTTTCTTT.